This T cell receptor (beta chain) was found in a study of blood T cell repertoires in COVID-19. Overall study context: Samples taken during acute and convalescent COVID-19 were collected in the United States, Italy and Spain. PBMCs, B-cell-depleted T cells, or T cells were the source of the cDNA or gDNA that made up the material.

CDR1 is MGHDK, CDR2 SYGVNS, per germline. The germline V and J ends were trimmed by 3 bases and 4 bases, with 12 bases remaining between them. The CDR3 runs to 15 residues. Repertoires were generated with immunoSEQ multiplex PCR, while TCRdb's copy carries only in-frame clones and drops some. Among 57,000 or so clones listed, around 85% were seen once. This chain uses TRBV25-1 with TRBJ1-4; D may be TRBD1 (6 bases). The sequencing sample was made of peripheral blood. The sequence was collected from a man between 65 and 85 years old with acute or convalescent COVID-19. The CDR3 nucleotides are TGTGCCAGCAGTGACCGGACAGACGTTAATGAAAAACTGTTTTTT. It encodes CASSDRTDVNEKLFF.